What follows are 16 T cell receptor beta chains derived from one specimen sequenced in a study of T cells of healthy individuals. A single record per CDR3 protein comes from TCRdb applying MiXCR to the 5' RACE reads. This sample carries about 41,000 distinct CDR3 sequences, approximately 5% of them seen once, and the ten largest clones take approximately 8.5%. The receptors stem from a human donor in good health.

This clonotype was seen repeatedly, ten times or more. The CDR3 sequence: CASSSFGQGARQPQHF. The CDR3 nucleotides read TGTGCCAGCAGTTCTTTCGGACAGGGGGCAAGGCAGCCCCAGCATTTT. This chain joins TRBV6-2 or TRBV6-3 and TRBJ1-5; TRBD1 matches at 11 bases. Per the germline V gene, CDR1 is MNHEY and CDR2 is SVGEGT. The CDR3 is 16 residues long. With 4 bases clipped from V and 7 bases from J, the junction kept 9 bases outside the gene matches.

This clonotype occurred many times. This chain links TRBV5-1 with TRBJ1-1; TRBD1 matches at 9 bases. Germline trimming cut 5 bases from V and 4 bases from J; bases unmatched to any gene: 12. Germline V gene lookup returns CDR1 SGHRS and CDR2 YFSETQ. This CDR3 spans 16 amino acids. CDR3 region: CASRGTGSGMSTEAFF. In DNA, the CDR3 is TGCGCCAGCAGAGGGACAGGGAGTGGGATGAGCACTGAAGCTTTCTTT. The variable domain in full, with the rest retrieved from reference TRBV5-1 and TRBJ1-1, is KAGVTQTPRYLIKTRGQQVTLSCSPISGHRSVSWYQQTPGQGLQFLFEYFSETQRNKGNFPGRFSGRQFSNSRSEMNVSTLELGDSALYLCASRGTGSGMSTEAFFGQGTRLTVV.

This clonotype appeared many times. V usage is TRBV4-3 and J usage is TRBJ2-3; unclear D gene. Germline CDR1 and CDR2: LGHNA and YSLEER. Trimming took 3 bases from V and 0 from J, leaving 4 bases between them. This CDR3 has 13 residues. The CDR3, as DNA: TGCGCCAGCAGCCATTATAGCACAGATACGCAGTATTTT. Protein sequence: CASSHYSTDTQYF.

This clonotype has a count of ten or more. V usage is TRBV6-6 and J usage is TRBJ2-1; D is perhaps TRBD1 or TRBD2 (5 bases each). V was clipped by 7 bases and J by 5 bases, with 24 bases between them. From germline, CDR1 is MNHNY and CDR2 SVGAGI (reference sequence). The CDR3 consists of 17 residues. DNA of the CDR3: TGTGCCAGCATAATAAAGGACTTCCGGGGCATGAACAATGAGCAGTTCTTC. This encodes CASIIKDFRGMNNEQFF.

CDR3 in amino acids: CSASVAFF. The CDR3 region has the DNA TGCAGTGCTAGTGTAGCTTTCTTT. The chain couples TRBV20-1 to TRBJ1-1; D not resolved. V was shortened by 3 bases and J by 10 bases, with 3 bases between the two germline ends. Germline V CDR1 and CDR2: DFQATT, SNEGSKA (reference sequence). The CDR3 contains 8 residues.

This clonotype has ten or more counts. The genes are TRBV29-1 and TRBJ1-3; D might be TRBD1 (6 bases). Germline V lookup: CDR1 SQVTM, CDR2 ANQGSEA. CDR3 length equals 14 residues. The V gene lost 3 bases and the J gene lost 0 bases, with 9 bases spanning the gap. The CDR3: CSVDDRNSGNTIYF. DNA for the CDR3: TGCAGCGTTGACGACAGGAACTCTGGAAACACCATATATTTT.

Here the CDR3 DNA reads TGTGCCAGCAGCGGAGCACAGGGGTTATATGGCTACACCTTC. Protein: CASSGAQGLYGYTF. This rearrangement joins TRBV9 to TRBJ1-2; 7 nucleotides align to TRBD1. Germline CDR1 is SGDLS and CDR2 is YYNGEE. V was clipped by 3 bases and J by 5 bases; unmatched bases: 7. This CDR3 is built from 14 residues.

This clonotype has at least ten counts. The chain recombines TRBV6-7 with TRBJ2-5; 10 positions match TRBD1. TRBV6-7 belongs to the ORF category, with a function that is uncertain. The CDR3 is 18 amino acids. The V segment lost 2 bases and the J segment 1 base; nucleotides outside the gene matches: 10. CDR3: CASSYPPTGGLSQETQYF. The CDR3 bases are TGTGCCAGCAGTTACCCCCCGACAGGGGGCTTAAGCCAAGAGACCCAGTACTTC.

The chain recombines TRBV11-3 with TRBJ2-3; 13 positions match TRBD2. The V gene's germline CDR1 is SGHNT and CDR2 YENEEA. V lost 5 bases to trimming and J lost 3 bases; unmatched junction nucleotides: 20. The CDR3 sequence is 21 residues long. The CDR3 nucleotides read TGTGCCAGCAGCCATGGTAGAGAATGGGGACTAGCGGGAAGAGTGACAGATACGCAGTATTTT. Residues: CASSHGREWGLAGRVTDTQYF.

This clonotype was recorded a few times. The gene calls are TRBV2 and TRBJ2-5; possible D gene TRBD2, 5 bases. Germline CDR1 reads SNHLY; CDR2 reads FYNNEI. Deletions cut 6 bases from V and 7 bases from J, with 24 bases between. This CDR3 comprises 16 residues. The CDR3: CASSARNLYSEGTQYF. The CDR3, as DNA: TGTGCCAGCAGCGCCCGGAACTTATACTCCGAGGGGACCCAGTACTTC. Full variable domain (rest looked up from reference TRBV2 and TRBJ2-5): EPEVTQTPSHQVTQMGQEVILRCVPISNHLYFYWYRQILGQKVEFLVSFYNNEISEKSEIFDDQFSVERPDGSNFTLKIRSTKLEDSAMYFCASSARNLYSEGTQYFGPGTRLLVL.

In its sample, this clonotype was seen many times. The CDR3 reads CSARIPASSYNEQFF. The CDR3 DNA reads as TGCAGTGCTAGAATTCCAGCGAGCTCCTACAATGAGCAGTTCTTC. The chain has TRBV20-1 and TRBJ2-1; D not certain. The germline V gene has CDR1 DFQATT and CDR2 SNEGSKA (reference sequence). V lost 2 bases and J 0 bases, leaving 11 bases between the germline ends. There are 15 residues in the CDR3.

V usage is TRBV2 and J usage is TRBJ2-7, with no clear D. The V gene's germline CDR1 is SNHLY and CDR2 FYNNEI. This CDR3 is built from 13 residues. The V and J ends lost 7 bases and 0 bases respectively, with 10 bases between them. The CDR3 reads CASTNENSYEQYF. In DNA, the CDR3 is TGTGCCAGCACCAACGAAAACTCCTACGAGCAGTACTTC.

This clonotype was recorded many times. The chain combines TRBV29-1 with TRBJ1-1, with a weak D call TRBD1 (5 bases). The CDR3 sequence is 12 residues long. Germline CDR1 reads SQVTM; CDR2 reads ANQGSEA. V lost 2 bases, J lost 8 bases, and 12 bases lay in between. CDR3 region: CSVERAYREAFF. The CDR3 DNA sequence: TGCAGCGTTGAACGCGCCTACAGGGAAGCTTTCTTT.

This clonotype occurred many times. The gene calls are TRBV3-1 and TRBJ2-6, with unresolved D. Germline assignment: CDR1 LGHDT and CDR2 YNNKEL (reference sequence). This CDR3 has 16 amino acids. Trimming left V 4 bases short and J 0 bases short, with 10 bases between. Written as DNA, the CDR3 is TGTGCCAGCAGCCGGGCACCTAGCTCTGGGGCCAACGTCCTGACTTTC. Protein product: CASSRAPSSGANVLTF.

This clonotype has a count of ten or more. V and J are TRBV10-3 and TRBJ2-1; 7 bases map to TRBD2. There are 15 residues in the CDR3. V was pared by 2 bases and J by 3 bases, with 4 bases of the junction left unmatched. Germline values: CDR1 ENHRY, CDR2 SYGVKD. The CDR3 loop reads CAISEGSGGYNEQFF. In DNA, the CDR3 is TGTGCCATCAGTGAGGGGTCGGGAGGCTACAATGAGCAGTTCTTC.

Worth noting for this clonotype: This may come from a read error, since a much larger clone is one base off. The V gene is TRBV5-5, the J gene TRBJ2-3; D gene uncertain. The CDR3 sequence is 13 residues long. Germline loops: CDR1 SGHKS, CDR2 YYEKEE (reference sequence). CDR3 loop: CASSKDGTDMQYF. CDR3 nucleotide sequence: TGTGCCAGCAGCAAGGACGGCACAGATATGCAGTATTTT.